This T cell receptor (beta chain) was identified in a study of blood T cell repertoires in COVID-19. In the study overall: The analysed material was cDNA or gDNA that came from T cells, B-cell-depleted T cells, or PBMCs.

In the authors' methods: Estimates of nucleated cell counts were drawn from the amplification of reference gene primers. The assay was immunoSEQ multiplex PCR, and TCRdb's table has in-frame clones only and misses some. V and J calls and clone size are those listed in that table; D and trimming were worked out from the DNA. This table has a few hundred thousand clones, 85% to 90% appearing once. Between the trimmed V and J ends, which lost 0 bases and 2 bases, there was a span of 8 bases. CDR1 and CDR2 (germline): SGHRS, YFSETQ. CDR3 length equals 14 residues. Followed over time, Seattle patients had been enrolled while infection was active.

This chain uses TRBV5-1 with TRBJ1-1; possibly TRBD1 for D (5 bases). The TCR sequence derives from a woman between 50 and 59 years old with COVID-19, enrolled during active disease. Sequenced sample: peripheral blood. The CDR3 loop reads CASSLGQKNTEAFF. For the CDR3, the DNA is TGCGCCAGCAGCTTGGGACAGAAAAACACTGAAGCTTTCTTT.